This entry lists 11 T cell receptor beta chains sequenced from one sample in a study of blood T cell repertoires in COVID-19. The assay was immunoSEQ multiplex PCR, and TCRdb's table has in-frame clones only and misses some. The sample records tens of thousands of clones, 85% to 90% being singletons. Sequenced sample: peripheral blood. Every receptor here comes from a human donor in a cohort sampled during active COVID-19.

V usage is TRBV9 and J usage is TRBJ2-2, with TRBD2 identical over 11 bases. CDR1 and CDR2 from the germline V gene are SGDLS and YYNGEE. Trimming took 3 bases from V and 7 from J; bases not matched to a gene: 14. The CDR3 totals 18 residues. The CDR3 region has the DNA TGTGCCAGCAGCGCCGGAGGTAGCGGGAGGGCCGGTATCGGGGAGCTGTTTTTT. Its protein is CASSAGGSGRAGIGELFF.

V gene TRBV5-1 combines with J gene TRBJ2-2, with 7 bases lining up with TRBD2. Germline trimming cut 9 bases from V and 2 bases from J; bases unmatched to any gene: 13. The germline CDR1 and CDR2 sequences are SGHRS and YFSETQ. The CDR3 totals 16 residues. The CDR3 is CATSSVAGVNTGELFF. Here the CDR3 DNA reads TGCGCCACCTCCTCCGTGGCGGGAGTTAACACCGGGGAGCTGTTTTTT.

This sequence joins TRBV2 and TRBJ2-2; D perhaps matches TRBD1 (6 bases). Trimming cost V 5 bases and J 8 bases, with 15 bases left between them. Germline V gives CDR1 SNHLY, CDR2 FYNNEI. CDR3 size: 14 residues. CDR3: CASSWDTLGGELFF. The CDR3 DNA sequence: TGTGCCAGCAGTTGGGACACCCTTGGGGGGGAGCTGTTTTTT.

The V and J genes are TRBV9 and TRBJ2-7; 10 bases fit TRBD1. This CDR3 comprises 14 residues. Germline loops: CDR1 SGDLS, CDR2 YYNGEE. The V segment lost 0 bases and the J segment 5 bases; nucleotides outside the gene matches: 2. The CDR3 here is CASSVEGQGDEQYF. The CDR3 DNA reads as TGTGCCAGCAGCGTAGAAGGACAGGGGGACGAGCAGTACTTC. Full variable domain (missing parts from reference TRBV9 and TRBJ2-7): DSGVTQTPKHLITATGQRVTLRCSPRSGDLSVYWYQQSLDQGLQFLIQYYNGEERAKGNILERFSAQQFPDLHSELNLSSLELGDSALYFCASSVEGQGDEQYFGPGTRLTVT.

This clone was seen a single time. V is TRBV9 and J is TRBJ2-1; 12 bases match TRBD2. Per the germline V gene, CDR1 is SGDLS and CDR2 is YYNGEE. The V and J ends lost 4 bases and 6 bases, in that order; junction bases with no gene match: 5. This CDR3 contains 15 residues. The CDR3 loop reads CASSPGTSGLNEQFF. DNA of the CDR3: TGTGCCAGCAGCCCGGGGACTAGCGGGCTCAATGAGCAGTTCTTC.

The chain combines TRBV6-8 with TRBJ2-1, with D tentatively TRBD2 (7 bases). This CDR3 has 16 amino acids. CDR1 and CDR2 from the germline V gene are MNHGY and SAAAGT. Between the trimmed V and J ends, which lost 6 bases and 5 bases, there was a span of 20 bases. CDR3 protein: CASSLGGDKPNNEQFF. CDR3 bases: TGTGCCAGCAGCCTGGGGGGGGACAAACCCAACAATGAGCAGTTCTTC.

The chain carries TRBV6-5 and TRBJ1-1; D gene uncertain. V gave up 4 bases and J gave up 4 bases, with 16 bases separating them. Germline V gene lookup returns CDR1 MNHEY and CDR2 SVGAGI. The CDR3 consists of 15 residues. CDR3 DNA sequence: TGTGCCAGCAGTTTAAGCCCGGGTGATAGCACTGAAGCTTTCTTT. Its protein is CASSLSPGDSTEAFF.

This chain uses TRBV9 with TRBJ1-4; the match to TRBD1 covers 8 bases. The trim removed 4 bases at V and 8 bases at J, leaving 7 bases unmatched. The CDR3 covers 14 residues. Germline V CDR1 and CDR2: SGDLS, YYNGEE. The CDR3 coding sequence is TGTGCCAGCAGCCCAGGGGGCATGCAAGAAAAACTGTTTTTT. As protein: CASSPGGMQEKLFF.

CDR3 loop: CASSPRTSLTGELFF. DNA for the CDR3: TGTGCCAGCTCACCACGGACTAGCTTAACCGGGGAGCTGTTTTTT. The chain recombines TRBV18 with TRBJ2-2, with 8 bases identical to TRBD2. From germline, CDR1 is KGHSH and CDR2 LQKENI. CDR3 length: 15 residues. Losses at the gene ends were 1 base for V and 5 bases for J; bases not matched to a gene: 3.

The chain carries TRBV19 and TRBJ1-6; the match to TRBD1 covers 7 bases. Germline V CDR1 and CDR2: LNHDA, SQIVND (reference sequence). The CDR3 sequence is 18 residues long. Germline trimming cut 1 base from V and 0 bases from J; bases unmatched to any gene: 6. The CDR3 is CASSIGQGVISYNSPLHF. CDR3 DNA sequence: TGTGCCAGTAGTATAGGGCAGGGGGTGATCTCCTATAATTCACCCCTCCACTTT.

CDR3: CASSYSGTVGSWEQYF. For the CDR3, the DNA is TGTGCCAGCAGTTACTCAGGGACAGTCGGATCTTGGGAGCAGTACTTC. The chain has TRBV6-5 and TRBJ2-7; TRBD1 agrees at 7 bases. The CDR3 covers 16 residues. V lost 0 bases, J lost 7 bases, and 12 bases stayed unmatched. Germline CDR1 reads MNHEY; CDR2 reads SVGAGI.